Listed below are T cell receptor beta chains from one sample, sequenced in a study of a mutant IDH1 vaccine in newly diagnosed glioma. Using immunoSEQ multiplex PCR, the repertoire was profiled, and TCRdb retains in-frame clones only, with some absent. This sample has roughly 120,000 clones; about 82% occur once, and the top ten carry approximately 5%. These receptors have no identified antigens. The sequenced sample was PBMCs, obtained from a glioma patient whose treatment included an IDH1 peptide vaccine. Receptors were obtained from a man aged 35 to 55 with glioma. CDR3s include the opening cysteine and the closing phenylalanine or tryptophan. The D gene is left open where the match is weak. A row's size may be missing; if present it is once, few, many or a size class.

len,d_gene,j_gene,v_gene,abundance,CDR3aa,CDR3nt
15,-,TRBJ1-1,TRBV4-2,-,CASSLASGVNTEAFF,TGTGCCAGCAGCCTCGCGTCAGGGGTGAACACTGAAGCTTTCTTT
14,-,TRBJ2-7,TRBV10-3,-,CAISDVEPTYEQYF,TGTGCCATCAGTGATGTAGAGCCCACCTACGAGCAGTACTTC
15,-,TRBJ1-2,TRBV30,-,CAWSVPTGQSYGYTF,TGTGCCTGGAGTGTACCCACAGGGCAATCATATGGCTACACCTTC
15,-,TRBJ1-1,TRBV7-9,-,CASSLVAGANTEAFF,TGTGCCAGCAGCTTAGTAGCAGGGGCGAACACTGAAGCTTTCTTT
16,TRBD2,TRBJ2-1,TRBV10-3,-,CATAGLAGALYNEQFF,TGTGCCACGGCTGGACTAGCGGGAGCCTTATACAATGAGCAGTTCTTC
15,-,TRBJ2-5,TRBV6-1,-,CASRGGPHLQETQYF,TGTGCCAGCAGGGGAGGACCCCACCTGCAAGAGACCCAGTACTTC
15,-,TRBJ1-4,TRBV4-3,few,CASSQVQVLGEKLFF,TGCGCCAGCAGCCAAGTCCAGGTACTCGGTGAAAAACTGTTTTTT
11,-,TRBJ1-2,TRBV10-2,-,CASTGVYGYTF,TGCGCCAGCACCGGGGTTTACGGCTACACCTTC
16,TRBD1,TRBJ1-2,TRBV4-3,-,CASSQVATGERYGYTF,TGCGCCAGCAGCCAAGTTGCGACAGGGGAGAGGTATGGCTACACCTTC
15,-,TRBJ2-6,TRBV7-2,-,CASSLRGSGANVLTF,TGTGCCAGCAGCCTCAGGGGATCTGGGGCCAACGTCCTGACTTTC
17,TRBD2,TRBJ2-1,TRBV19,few,CASSPGLATYLYNEQFF,TGTGCCAGTAGCCCGGGACTAGCGACTTACCTTTACAATGAGCAGTTCTTC
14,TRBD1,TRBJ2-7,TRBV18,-,CASSRAGQGYEQYF,TGTGCCAGCTCACGGGCGGGACAGGGCTACGAGCAGTACTTC
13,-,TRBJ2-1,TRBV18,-,CASSPVGGNEQFF,TGTGCCAGCTCACCGGTGGGGGGCAATGAGCAGTTCTTC
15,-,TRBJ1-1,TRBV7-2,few,CASSLAGGGGTEAFF,TGTGCCAGCAGCTTAGCGGGCGGGGGAGGCACTGAAGCTTTCTTT
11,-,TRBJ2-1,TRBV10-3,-,CAISGSREQFF,TGTGCCATCAGTGGATCAAGGGAGCAGTTCTTC
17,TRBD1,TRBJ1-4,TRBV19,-,CASSVTGQGALGEKLFF,TGTGCCAGTAGTGTAACGGGACAGGGCGCCTTGGGGGAAAAACTGTTTTTT
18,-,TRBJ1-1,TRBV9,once,CASSVVGGRRDVNTEAFF,TGTGCCAGCAGCGTAGTAGGGGGGCGGAGGGACGTGAACACTGAAGCTTTCTTT
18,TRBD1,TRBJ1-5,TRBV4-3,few,CASSQDLPDRGWNQPQHF,TGCGCCAGCAGCCAAGATCTTCCAGACAGGGGCTGGAATCAGCCCCAGCATTTT
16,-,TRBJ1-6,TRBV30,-,CAWSGQTWDGNSPLHF,TGTGCCTGGAGTGGACAGACCTGGGACGGAAATTCACCCCTCCACTTT
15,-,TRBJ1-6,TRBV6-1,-,CASTREGSGHSPLHF,TGTGCCAGCACCCGAGAAGGATCCGGGCACTCACCCCTCCACTTT
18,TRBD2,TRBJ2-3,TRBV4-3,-,CASSQDLTSISSTDTQYF,TGCGCCAGCAGCCAAGACCTGACTAGCATCTCTAGCACAGATACGCAGTATTTT
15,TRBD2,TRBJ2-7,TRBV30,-,CAWSLRGELVYEQYF,TGTGCCTGGAGTTTACGGGGGGAACTGGTTTACGAGCAGTACTTC
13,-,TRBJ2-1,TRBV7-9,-,CASSLPENNEQFF,TGTGCCAGCAGCTTGCCAGAAAACAATGAGCAGTTCTTC
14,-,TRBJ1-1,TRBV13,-,CASSLGARRAEAFF,TGTGCCAGCAGCTTGGGGGCCCGCAGGGCTGAAGCTTTCTTT
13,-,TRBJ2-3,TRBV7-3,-,CASSLAFTDTQYF,TGTGCCAGCAGCTTAGCCTTCACAGATACGCAGTATTTT